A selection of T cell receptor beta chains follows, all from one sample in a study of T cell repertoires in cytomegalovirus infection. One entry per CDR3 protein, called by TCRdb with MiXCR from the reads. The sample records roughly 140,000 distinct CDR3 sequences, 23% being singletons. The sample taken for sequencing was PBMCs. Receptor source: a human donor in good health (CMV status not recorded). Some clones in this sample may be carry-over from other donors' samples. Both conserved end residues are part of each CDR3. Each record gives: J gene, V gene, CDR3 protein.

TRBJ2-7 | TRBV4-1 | CASSQVFMATYEQYF
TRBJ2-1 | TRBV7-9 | CASSLLSGNEQFF
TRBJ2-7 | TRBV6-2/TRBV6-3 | CASRTGTGLSYEQYF
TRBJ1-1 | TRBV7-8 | CASSLAGGPNTEAFF
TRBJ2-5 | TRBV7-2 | CASRKAGGLFETQYF
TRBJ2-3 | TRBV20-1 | CSAGLGSTTDTQYF
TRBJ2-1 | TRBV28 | CASSNYNEQFF
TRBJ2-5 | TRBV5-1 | CASSTPQTRSSETQYF
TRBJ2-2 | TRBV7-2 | CASRKLQGGGGELFF
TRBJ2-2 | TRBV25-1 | CASSEGLAGVAGELFF